This T cell receptor beta chain was obtained from a study of T cell repertoires in aging, cancer and after chemotherapy (dated by TCRdb to about 2019). Regarding the study in general: Donors were distributed across six age groups ranging from 30 or younger to 70 or older, with at least three individuals included per group. In the hematological group, paired pre- and post-chemotherapy samples were obtained from chronic lymphocytic leukemia patients treated with fludarabine- or bendamustine-based regimens. Several million TCR reads were contained in the full dataset. Peripheral blood TCR beta repertoires from healthy donors and cancer patients were profiled to examine immunoaging and T cell reconstitution after chemotherapy. A cohort of under 250 cancer patients (approximately 90 with hematological and 110 to 140 with solid cancers) was assembled, and 95 healthy donors were included as a reference group. Study-wide conclusions, independent of this receptor: Declining TCR diversity with age in healthy donors was mainly explained by loss of richness; in cancer patients, loss of evenness also contributed. Compared with age-matched healthy donors, untreated patients with hematological or solid cancers had significantly lower TCR diversity and higher clonality in blood. In both cancer cohorts, the median generation probability rose over the chemotherapy interval, which suggests that the repertoire was reconstituted through rebound thymic output. Hematological cancer patients had lymphoid organ infiltration, which may itself impair thymic emigration or peripheral T cell expansion. It was noted by the authors that conclusions about immunological memory after chemotherapy cannot be drawn from the repertoire data.

The CDR3 sequence holds 16 residues, the cysteine and phenylalanine included. CDR3 DNA is the only sequence kept; it has 48 bases, read in frame from the first base. The V end gives up 2 bases and the J end 1 base, leaving 3 bases in the junction not matched to a gene. The germline V gene encodes CDR1 LGHNA and CDR2 YSLEER. Using a mixed TRB-A/B primer pool, multiplex touch-down PCR amplified rearranged TRB sequences covering the V, D and J segments. Illumina adapters and sample indices were added to the amplicons in two consecutive PCR reactions performed with Phusion HS II polymerase. After gel purification with the NucleoSpin Gel and PCR Clean-up kit, the amplicons were checked using Qubit and an Agilent 2100 Bioanalyzer. Sequencing of the libraries was done on an Illumina MiSeq with paired-end, single-indexed 600-cycle runs. For the original study's pipeline: MiXCR versions 2.12 and 3.0.5 were used to process TRB sequences. Each unique CDR3 nucleotide sequence was treated as one clone, and only productive sequences with two or more reads were kept. The repertoire metrics were Shannon diversity, evenness, clonality (defined as one minus evenness), and alpha-parameterized diversity profiles covering alpha 0 to 5. The IGoR algorithm was used to calculate generation probabilities of clones in the paired pre- and post-chemotherapy samples. TCRdb cleaned the public reads at Q25 with fastp, built clones with MiXCR and kept in-frame beta chains. Rows merge per CDR3 protein into single entries with the most common DNA and genes. In this record, the V and J calls reflect TCRdb's handling and not the investigators' own analysis. Present in this sample are over 500 distinct CDR3 sequences, 25% to 30% of which were seen just once. The ten largest clonotypes hold 46% of the sample.

A remark on this clonotype: Its antigen specificity is not known. No quality values exist for individual bases; no much larger clone is one base distant.

TCR beta rearrangements were amplified from genomic DNA extracted from peripheral blood rather than from sorted cells or RNA. Rearrangement joined TRBV4-3 to TRBJ2-2, with 8 bases matching TRBD2. The sequenced sample consisted of blood. The source is a human donor with a blood cancer. The CDR3 has the sequence CASSQRAGENTGELFF. Read as DNA, the sequence is TGCGCCAGCAGCCAAAGAGCGGGGGAGAACACCGGGGAGCTGTTTTTT.